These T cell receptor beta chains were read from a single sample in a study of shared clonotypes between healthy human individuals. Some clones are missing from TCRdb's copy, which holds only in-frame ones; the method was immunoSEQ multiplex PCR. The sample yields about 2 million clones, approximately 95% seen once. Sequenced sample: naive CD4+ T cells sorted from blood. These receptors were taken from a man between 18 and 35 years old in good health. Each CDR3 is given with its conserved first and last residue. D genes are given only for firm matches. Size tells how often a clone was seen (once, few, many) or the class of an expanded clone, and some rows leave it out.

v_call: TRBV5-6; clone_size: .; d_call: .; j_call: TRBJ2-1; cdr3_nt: TGTGCCAGCTGGGCTGGCCACAATGAGCAGTTCTTC; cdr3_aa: CASWAGHNEQFF
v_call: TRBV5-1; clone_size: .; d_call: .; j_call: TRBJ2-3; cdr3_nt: TGCGCCAGCAGCGACCCCGGGGGCACAGATACGCAGTATTTT; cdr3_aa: CASSDPGGTDTQYF
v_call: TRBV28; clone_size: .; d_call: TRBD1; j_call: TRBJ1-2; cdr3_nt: TGTGCCAGCAGTCCAGGGGGCTATGGCTACACCTTC; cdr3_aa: CASSPGGYGYTF
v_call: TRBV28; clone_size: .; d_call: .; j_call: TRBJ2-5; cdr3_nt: TGTGCCAGCAGTTTAATTGGACCAAGAAAGACCCAGTACTTC; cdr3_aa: CASSLIGPRKTQYF
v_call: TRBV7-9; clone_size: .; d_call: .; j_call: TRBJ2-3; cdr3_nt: TGTGCCAGCAGCTTACAGGGCCCAGATACGCAGTATTTT; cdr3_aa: CASSLQGPDTQYF
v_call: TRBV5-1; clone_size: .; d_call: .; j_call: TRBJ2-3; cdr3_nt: TGCGCCAGCAGCCCAGTTCTTCTTTCCACAGATACGCAGTATTTT; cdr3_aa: CASSPVLLSTDTQYF
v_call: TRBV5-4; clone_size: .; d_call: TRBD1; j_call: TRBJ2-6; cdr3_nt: TGTGCCAGCAGCTTACAGGGGGAATACGTCCTGACTTTC; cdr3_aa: CASSLQGEYVLTF
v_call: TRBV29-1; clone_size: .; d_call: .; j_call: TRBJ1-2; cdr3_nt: TGCAGCGTTGAGTACAGGGAGGCTGGCTACACCTTC; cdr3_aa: CSVEYREAGYTF
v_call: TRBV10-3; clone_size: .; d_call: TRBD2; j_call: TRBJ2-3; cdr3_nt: TGTGCCATCACCTGGGACTACCTAGATACGCAGTATTTT; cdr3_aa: CAITWDYLDTQYF
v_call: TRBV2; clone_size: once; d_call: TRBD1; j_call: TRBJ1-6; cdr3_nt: TGTGCCAGCAGCGGACAGGGGAGTAATTCACCCCTCCACTTT; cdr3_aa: CASSGQGSNSPLHF
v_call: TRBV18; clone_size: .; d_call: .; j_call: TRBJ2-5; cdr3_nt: TGTGCCAGCTCACCACCGGTCGGTTCCGAGACCCAGTACTTC; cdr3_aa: CASSPPVGSETQYF
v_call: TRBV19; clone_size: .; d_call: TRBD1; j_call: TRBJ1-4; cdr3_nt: TGTGCCAGTATCACCGGGACAGGGGCCCCTGGGGAAAAACTGTTTTTT; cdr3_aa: CASITGTGAPGEKLFF
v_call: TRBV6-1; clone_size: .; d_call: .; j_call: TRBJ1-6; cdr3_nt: TGTGCCAGCAGTGAAGTAGGGGCAGGGAGCTCCTATAATTCACCCCTCCACTTT; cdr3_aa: CASSEVGAGSSYNSPLHF
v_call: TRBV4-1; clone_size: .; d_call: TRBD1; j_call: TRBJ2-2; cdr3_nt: TGCGCCAGCAGCCGACAGGGGGTTGTCGACACCGGGGAGCTGTTTTTT; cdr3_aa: CASSRQGVVDTGELFF
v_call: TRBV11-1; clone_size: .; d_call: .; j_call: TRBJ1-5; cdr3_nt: TGTGCCAGCAGCTTAGACCGAACAAGCAATCAGCCCCAGCATTTT; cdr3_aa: CASSLDRTSNQPQHF
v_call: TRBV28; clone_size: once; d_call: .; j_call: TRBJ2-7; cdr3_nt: TGTGCCAGCAGACGAACAGGGTCTTGGTCCTACGAGCAGTACTTC; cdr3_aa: CASRRTGSWSYEQYF
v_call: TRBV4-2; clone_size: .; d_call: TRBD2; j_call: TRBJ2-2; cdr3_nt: TGTGCCAGCAGCCAAGCACTAGCGGGGGGGCCGAGCGGGGAGCTGTTTTTT; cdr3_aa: CASSQALAGGPSGELFF
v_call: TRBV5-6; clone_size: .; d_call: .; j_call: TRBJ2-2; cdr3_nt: TGTGCCAGCAGCTCCGGGACGGTCACCGGGGAGCTGTTTTTT; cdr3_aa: CASSSGTVTGELFF
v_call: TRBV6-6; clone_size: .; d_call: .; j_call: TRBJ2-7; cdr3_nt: TGTGCCAGCAACAAACGTAAGGGCTCCTACGAGCAGTACTTC; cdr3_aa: CASNKRKGSYEQYF
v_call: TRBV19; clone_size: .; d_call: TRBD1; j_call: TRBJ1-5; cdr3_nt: TGTGCCAGTAGCGACAGGGGGTTAGAGCCCCAGCATTTT; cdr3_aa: CASSDRGLEPQHF
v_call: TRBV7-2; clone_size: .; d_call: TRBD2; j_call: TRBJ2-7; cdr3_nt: TGTGCCAGCAGCTTAGTTGCGGCGGGAGGGCCCGACGAGCAGTACTTC; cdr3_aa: CASSLVAAGGPDEQYF
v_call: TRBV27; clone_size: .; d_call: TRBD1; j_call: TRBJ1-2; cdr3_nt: TGTGCCAGTAGCCGGGACAGGATTGCTAACTATGGCTACACCTTC; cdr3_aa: CASSRDRIANYGYTF
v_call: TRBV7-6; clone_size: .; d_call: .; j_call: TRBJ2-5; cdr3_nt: TGTGCCAGCAGCCAAGTCAGGGAGACCCAGTACTTC; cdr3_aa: CASSQVRETQYF
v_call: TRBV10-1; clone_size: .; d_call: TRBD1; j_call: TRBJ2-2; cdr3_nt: TGCGCCAGCAGTGACGGACAGGGGTCTTCCACCGGGGAGCTGTTTTTT; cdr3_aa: CASSDGQGSSTGELFF
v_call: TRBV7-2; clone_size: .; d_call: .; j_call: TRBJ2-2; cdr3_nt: TGTGCCAGCAGCCCCAGGAGAGAGAACACCGGGGAGCTGTTTTTT; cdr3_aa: CASSPRRENTGELFF
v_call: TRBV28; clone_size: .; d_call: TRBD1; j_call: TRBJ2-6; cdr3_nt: TGTGCCAGCAGTTTCTACAGGGGGAAGCCTGGGGCCAACGTCCTGACTTTC; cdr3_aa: CASSFYRGKPGANVLTF
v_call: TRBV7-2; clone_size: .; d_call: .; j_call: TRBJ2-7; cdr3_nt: TGTGCCAGCAGCTTAGCTGCGGGGTCGGGCGAGCAGTACTTC; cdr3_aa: CASSLAAGSGEQYF
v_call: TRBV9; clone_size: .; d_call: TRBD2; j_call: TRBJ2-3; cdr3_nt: TGTGCCAGCAGCGTAGGGGCGGCGGGGGGCCTGACAGATACGCAGTATTTT; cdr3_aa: CASSVGAAGGLTDTQYF
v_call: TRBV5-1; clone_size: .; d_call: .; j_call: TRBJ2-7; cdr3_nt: TGCGCCAGCAGCTCGGAGGGGGGCTACGAGCAGTACTTC; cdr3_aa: CASSSEGGYEQYF
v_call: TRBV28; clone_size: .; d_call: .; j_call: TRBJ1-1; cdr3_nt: TGTGCCAGCACTAAGATGGGCAGGGGCACCTGGGGGACTGAAGCTTTCTTT; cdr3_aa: CASTKMGRGTWGTEAFF
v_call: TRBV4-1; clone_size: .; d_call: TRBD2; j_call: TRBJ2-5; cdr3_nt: TGCGCCAGCAGCCAAGAAACCCCAGCGGGAGGGGAGGAGACCCAGTACTTC; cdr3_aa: CASSQETPAGGEETQYF
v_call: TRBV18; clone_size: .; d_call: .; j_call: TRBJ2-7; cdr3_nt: TGTGCCAGCTCACCACCCATAAGGGCTTCCTACGAGCAGTACTTC; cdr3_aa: CASSPPIRASYEQYF
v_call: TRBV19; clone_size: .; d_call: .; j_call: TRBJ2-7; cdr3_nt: TGTGCCAGTAGTACCCCAAGGTCCCCAGGGTCGAGCTCCTACGAGCAGTACTTC; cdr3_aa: CASSTPRSPGSSSYEQYF
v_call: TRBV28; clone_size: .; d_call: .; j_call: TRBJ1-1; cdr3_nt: TGTGCCAGCAGTTGGGACTATCGAAGCACTGAAGCTTTCTTT; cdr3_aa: CASSWDYRSTEAFF
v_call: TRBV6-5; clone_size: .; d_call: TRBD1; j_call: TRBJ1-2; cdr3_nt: TGTGCCAGCAAGGGACAGGGGATGTCTGGCTACACCTTC; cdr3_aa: CASKGQGMSGYTF
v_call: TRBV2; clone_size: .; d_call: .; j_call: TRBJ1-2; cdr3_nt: TGTGCCAGCAGTGGTCGGTATGGCTACACCTTC; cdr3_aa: CASSGRYGYTF
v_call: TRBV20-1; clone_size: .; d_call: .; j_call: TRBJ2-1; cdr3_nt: TGCAGTGCTAAAGCCGAGCAGCAGTTCTTC; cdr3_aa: CSAKAEQQFF
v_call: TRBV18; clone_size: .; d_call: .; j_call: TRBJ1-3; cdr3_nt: TGTGCCAGCTCACCAGATTACACGGCGTCTGGAAACACCATATATTTT; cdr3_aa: CASSPDYTASGNTIYF
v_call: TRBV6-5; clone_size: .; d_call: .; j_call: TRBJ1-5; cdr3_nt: TGTGCCAGCAGCCGCGTGGGGGCCAATCAGCCCCAGCATTTT; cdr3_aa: CASSRVGANQPQHF
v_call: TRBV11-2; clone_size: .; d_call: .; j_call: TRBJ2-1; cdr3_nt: TGTGCCAGCAGCTTAGGCTACAATGAGCAGTTCTTC; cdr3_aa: CASSLGYNEQFF
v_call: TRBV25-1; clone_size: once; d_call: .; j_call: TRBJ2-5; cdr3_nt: TGTGCCAGCACAAAATTAGAGACCCAGTACTTC; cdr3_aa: CASTKLETQYF
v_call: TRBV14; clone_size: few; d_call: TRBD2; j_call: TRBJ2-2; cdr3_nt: TGTGCCAGCACCGGTAATAGCGGGAGGTCGGAGCTGTTTTTT; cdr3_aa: CASTGNSGRSELFF
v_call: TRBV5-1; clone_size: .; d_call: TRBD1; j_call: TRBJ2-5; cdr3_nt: TGCGCCAGCAGCATCGGACAGGGCCAGGAGACCCAGTACTTC; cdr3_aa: CASSIGQGQETQYF
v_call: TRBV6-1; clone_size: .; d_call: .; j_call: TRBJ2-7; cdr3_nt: TGTGCCAGCAGTGAATACCCAGTCCCCTCCTACGAGCAGTACTTC; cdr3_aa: CASSEYPVPSYEQYF